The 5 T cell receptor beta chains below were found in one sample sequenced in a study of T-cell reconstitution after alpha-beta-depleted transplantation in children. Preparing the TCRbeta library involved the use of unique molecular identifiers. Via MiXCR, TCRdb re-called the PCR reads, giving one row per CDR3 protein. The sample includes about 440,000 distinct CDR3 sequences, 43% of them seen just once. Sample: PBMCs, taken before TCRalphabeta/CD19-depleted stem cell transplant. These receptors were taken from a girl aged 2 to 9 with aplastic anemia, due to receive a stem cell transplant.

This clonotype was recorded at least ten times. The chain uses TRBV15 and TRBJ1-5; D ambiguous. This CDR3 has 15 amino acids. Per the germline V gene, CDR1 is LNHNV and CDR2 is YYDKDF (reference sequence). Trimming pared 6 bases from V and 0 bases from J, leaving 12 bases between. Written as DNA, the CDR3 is TGTGCCACCAGTTGGACGTACGGTAGCAATCAGCCCCAGCATTTT. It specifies CATSWTYGSNQPQHF.

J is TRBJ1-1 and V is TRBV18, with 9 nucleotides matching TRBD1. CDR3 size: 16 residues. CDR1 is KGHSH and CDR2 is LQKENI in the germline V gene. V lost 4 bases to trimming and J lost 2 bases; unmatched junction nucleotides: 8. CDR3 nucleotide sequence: TGTGCCAGCTCACGACAGGGGGGGAATGGAAACACTGAAGCTTTCTTT. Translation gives CASSRQGGNGNTEAFF.

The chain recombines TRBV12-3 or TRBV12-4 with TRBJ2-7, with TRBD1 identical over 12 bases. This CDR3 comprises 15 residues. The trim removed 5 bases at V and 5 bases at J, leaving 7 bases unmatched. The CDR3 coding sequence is TGTGCCAGCAGTACCTGGGGACAGGGGGCCAACGAGCAGTACTTC. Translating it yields CASSTWGQGANEQYF.

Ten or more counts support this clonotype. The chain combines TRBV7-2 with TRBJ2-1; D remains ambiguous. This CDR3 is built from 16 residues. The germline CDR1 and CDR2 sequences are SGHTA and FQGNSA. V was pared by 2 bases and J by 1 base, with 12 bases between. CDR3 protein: CASSLPAAGSYNEQFF. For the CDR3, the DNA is TGTGCCAGCAGCTTACCCGCGGCTGGGTCCTACAATGAGCAGTTCTTC.

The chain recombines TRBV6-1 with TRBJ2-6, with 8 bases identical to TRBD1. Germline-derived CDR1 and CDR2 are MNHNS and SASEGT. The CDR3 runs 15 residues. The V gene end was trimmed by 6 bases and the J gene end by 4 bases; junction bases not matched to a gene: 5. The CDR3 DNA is TGTGCCAGCAGCCACAGGGGGACCGGGGCCAACGTCCTGACTTTC. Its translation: CASSHRGTGANVLTF.